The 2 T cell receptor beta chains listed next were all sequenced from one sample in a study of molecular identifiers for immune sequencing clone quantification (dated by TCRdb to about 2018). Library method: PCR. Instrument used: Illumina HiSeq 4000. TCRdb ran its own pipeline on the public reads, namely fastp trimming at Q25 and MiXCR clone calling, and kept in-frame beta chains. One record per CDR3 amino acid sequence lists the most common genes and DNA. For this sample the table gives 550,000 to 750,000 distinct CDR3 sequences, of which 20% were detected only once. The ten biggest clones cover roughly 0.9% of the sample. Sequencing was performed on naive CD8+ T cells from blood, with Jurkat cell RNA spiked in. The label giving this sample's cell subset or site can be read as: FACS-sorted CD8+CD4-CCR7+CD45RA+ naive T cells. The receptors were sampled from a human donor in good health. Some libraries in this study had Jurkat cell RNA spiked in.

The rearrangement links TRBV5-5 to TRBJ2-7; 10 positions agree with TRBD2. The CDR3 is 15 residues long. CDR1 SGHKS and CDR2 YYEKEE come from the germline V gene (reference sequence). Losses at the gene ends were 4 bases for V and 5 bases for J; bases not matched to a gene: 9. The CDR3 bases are TGTGCCAGCAGCGACGGGGCTAGCGGGGGTCACGAGCAGTACTTC. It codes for CASSDGASGGHEQYF.

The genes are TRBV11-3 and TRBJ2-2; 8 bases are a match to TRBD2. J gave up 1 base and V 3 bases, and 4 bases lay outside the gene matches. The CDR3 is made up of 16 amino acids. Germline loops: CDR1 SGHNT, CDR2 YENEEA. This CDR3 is CASSLGGGLNTGELFF. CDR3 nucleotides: TGTGCCAGCAGCTTGGGCGGGGGGCTGAACACCGGGGAGCTGTTTTTT.